A selection of T cell receptor beta chains follows, all from one sample in a study of blood T cell repertoires in COVID-19. Generated by immunoSEQ multiplex PCR, the TCRdb table keeps only in-frame clones and is missing some. The sample carries roughly 290,000 clones, roughly 88% recorded once. Sequenced: peripheral blood. The receptors were gathered from a human donor with COVID-19, enrolled during active disease. The donor label of this sample is uncertain. Each CDR3 is given with its conserved first and last residue. The D gene is left open where the match is weak. Some rows have no size entry. The others give once, few or many, or a class for an expanded clone.

D gene	J gene	CDR3 length	clone size	V gene	CDR3 DNA	CDR3 protein
.	TRBJ1-1	12	.	TRBV27	TGTGCCAGCGGTGACAGGAACACTGAAGCTTTCTTT	CASGDRNTEAFF
.	TRBJ1-1	13	once	TRBV19	TGTGCCATTGGGAAGCAGGGCTCGTCTGAAGCTTTCTTT	CAIGKQGSSEAFF
.	TRBJ1-1	15	.	TRBV6-1	TGTGCCAGCAGTGAAATCACAGGATCGAACACTGAAGCTTTCTTT	CASSEITGSNTEAFF
TRBD2	TRBJ2-7	15	.	TRBV5-6	TGTGCCAGCAGCGCCTACGGGACTAGAATCTCCGAGCAGTACTTC	CASSAYGTRISEQYF
TRBD2	TRBJ2-7	16	.	TRBV6-1	TGTGCCAGCAGTGAAATGGGACTAGCGGGGTCCTACGAGCAGTACTTC	CASSEMGLAGSYEQYF
.	TRBJ1-4	14	once	TRBV19	TGTGCCAGTAGTATTCTCAGGGAAGGCGAAAAACTGTTTTTT	CASSILREGEKLFF
.	TRBJ2-2	13	once	TRBV12-3/TRBV12-4	TGTGCCAGCAATATAGACAGTTCCGGGGAGCTGTTTTTT	CASNIDSSGELFF
TRBD1	TRBJ1-4	17	.	TRBV9	TGTGCCAGCAGCCCGGGGCGCCGGGACAGAGTTAATGAAAAACTGTTTTTT	CASSPGRRDRVNEKLFF
.	TRBJ1-2	13	.	TRBV28	TGTGCCAGCGGCTTAACGACAGCCTATGGCTACACCTTC	CASGLTTAYGYTF
TRBD2	TRBJ2-7	15	few	TRBV27	TGTGCCAGCAGTGCCAGCGGGAGGGCCGCCTACGAGCAGTACTTC	CASSASGRAAYEQYF
.	TRBJ2-2	16	.	TRBV7-9	TGTGCCAGCAGCCAACTCCCGACAGGGAACACCGGGGAGCTGTTTTTT	CASSQLPTGNTGELFF
TRBD1	TRBJ1-2	15	.	TRBV7-6	TGTGCCAGCAGCTTATTACAGCGCAGGGGGCAAGGCTACACCTTC	CASSLLQRRGQGYTF
.	TRBJ1-2	10	.	TRBV20-1	TGCAGTGCCTCAGGGTATGGCTACACCTTC	CSASGYGYTF
TRBD1	TRBJ2-5	16	.	TRBV5-6	TGTGCCAGCACCCTCGGATCGGGACAGGGGTGGGAGACCCAGTACTTC	CASTLGSGQGWETQYF
.	TRBJ2-1	16	.	TRBV11-3	TGTGCCAGCAGCTTAGGTCGTCGGGAGCTGGTCAATGAGCAGTTCTTC	CASSLGRRELVNEQFF
TRBD1	TRBJ2-7	14	.	TRBV6-5	TGTGCCAGCAGTTCGCACAGGGGAGCCTACGAGCAGTACTTC	CASSSHRGAYEQYF
.	TRBJ1-1	12	.	TRBV29-1	TGCAGCGCCACTTCCCTGAACACTGAAGCTTTCTTT	CSATSLNTEAFF
.	TRBJ1-1	14	few	TRBV4-3	TGCGCCAGCAGCCAAGGTCGGCGGGACACTGAAGCTTTCTTT	CASSQGRRDTEAFF
.	TRBJ2-1	12	.	TRBV7-3	TGTGCCAGCAGCTTGGGCGGGACTGAGCAGTTCTTC	CASSLGGTEQFF
.	TRBJ2-5	12	.	TRBV20-1	TGCAGTGCTAGTGTTCTAGCAGGGACCCAGTACTTC	CSASVLAGTQYF
.	TRBJ1-2	18	.	TRBV19	TGTGCCAGTAGTCCCCCACCGGCCAGGGCCGGGCAAAACTATGGCTACACCTTC	CASSPPPARAGQNYGYTF
.	TRBJ2-7	13	.	TRBV21-1	TGTGCCAGCAGCTTGACCCCTAGCGACGAGCAGTACTTC	CASSLTPSDEQYF
TRBD2	TRBJ2-3	16	once	TRBV19	TGTGCCAGTAGACTACAACCGGGACTAGGTACAGATACGCAGTATTTT	CASRLQPGLGTDTQYF
.	TRBJ1-1	13	few	TRBV27	TGTGCCAGCAGTTTAAACAGGAACACTGAAGCTTTCTTT	CASSLNRNTEAFF